Listed here are 24 T cell receptor beta chains from one sample, sequenced in a study of T cells in narcolepsy. The data were produced by immunoSEQ multiplex PCR, yet TCRdb's version contains in-frame clones alone and is incomplete. The sample has around 28,000 clones; 78% are singletons. Sequences were obtained from CD45RA- memory CD4+ T cells from PBMCs. These receptors were collected from a human donor with narcolepsy.

The chain uses TRBV4-1 and TRBJ1-2; D is uncertain. The V gene's germline CDR1 is MGHRA and CDR2 YSYEKL. The CDR3 covers 13 residues. Trimming took 0 bases from V and 8 from J, leaving 10 bases between them. The DNA for the CDR3 is TGCGCCAGCAGCCAAGAGCTGTTGGGGGGCTACACCTTC. Translation gives CASSQELLGGYTF.

This clone appeared a few times. The chain is built from TRBV6-1 and TRBJ1-1; 7 bases are a match to TRBD1. V lost 2 bases and J lost 5; bases outside the gene matches: 5. CDR1 and CDR2 (germline): MNHNS, SASEGT. The CDR3 totals 14 residues. The CDR3 reads CASSEYRGRTEAFF. DNA for the CDR3: TGTGCCAGCAGTGAATACAGGGGCAGGACTGAAGCTTTCTTT.

This chain connects TRBV5-1 to TRBJ2-5; D ambiguous. V gave up 2 bases and J gave up 4 bases, with 9 bases separating them. Germline loops: CDR1 SGHRS, CDR2 YFSETQ. The CDR3 runs 13 residues. The DNA of the CDR3 is TGCGCCAGCAGCTTTGGATTCCCAGAGACCCAGTACTTC. Translating gives CASSFGFPETQYF.

The rearrangement joins TRBV5-4 to TRBJ2-1, with TRBD2 identical over 8 bases. CDR3 length: 14 amino acids. Trimming at V came to 3 bases and at J to 15 bases, leaving 14 bases not matched to a gene. Per the germline V gene, CDR1 is SGHNT and CDR2 is YYREEE (reference sequence). CDR3 sequence: CASSSGGLERGSFF. DNA of the CDR3: TGTGCCAGCAGCTCGGGAGGGCTGGAGCGGGGATCGTTCTTC.

This clone has only one observation. This chain uses TRBV29-1 with TRBJ2-7, with 7 bases that match TRBD2. V was clipped by 6 bases and J by 0 bases; unmatched bases: 8. From germline, CDR1 is SQVTM and CDR2 ANQGSEA. The CDR3 spans 14 residues. Written as DNA, the CDR3 is TGCAGCGTGGACGGACTAGGGGCCTCCTACGAGCAGTACTTC. The encoded protein is CSVDGLGASYEQYF.

This clone was seen just once. The CDR3 sequence is CASTDRDGGKTEAFF. The CDR3 DNA reads TGTGCCAGCACGGACCGGGACGGGGGGAAGACTGAAGCTTTCTTT. This chain connects TRBV6-5 to TRBJ1-1, with D possibly TRBD1 on 5 matching bases. V lost 7 bases, J lost 5 bases, and 20 bases lay in between. This CDR3 is 15 amino acids long. Germline V gives CDR1 MNHEY, CDR2 SVGAGI.

This clone was seen a few times. The V call is TRBV19, the J call TRBJ1-4; the D gene is possibly TRBD1 (6 bases). The CDR3 spans 15 residues. CDR1 is LNHDA and CDR2 is SQIVND in the germline V gene (reference sequence). The V gene lost 5 bases and the J gene lost 4 bases, with 14 bases spanning the gap. CDR3 DNA sequence: TGTGCCAGTAGTTCATGGGGGGCGAGTAATGAAAAACTGTTTTTT. Its translation: CASSSWGASNEKLFF.

CDR3 nucleotide sequence: TGTGCCACCAGCAGAGATCGATACAGGGGGGACACTGAAGCTTTCTTT. Its translation: CATSRDRYRGDTEAFF. This chain joins TRBV15 and TRBJ1-1; 8 bases are shared with TRBD1. Trimming at V came to 0 bases and at J to 3 bases, leaving 6 bases not matched to a gene. In germline, CDR1 is LNHNV, CDR2 YYDKDF (reference sequence). The CDR3 consists of 16 residues. Using reference TRBV15 and TRBJ1-1 for the parts outside the CDR3, the full variable domain is DAMVIQNPRYQVTQFGKPVTLSCSQTLNHNVMYWYQQKSSQAPKLLFHYYDKDFNNEADTPDNFQSRRPNTSFCFLDIRSPGLGDTAMYLCATSRDRYRGDTEAFFGQGTRLTVV.

The rearrangement links TRBV11-2 to TRBJ2-2; 9 bases align to TRBD2. The V gene's germline CDR1 is SGHAT and CDR2 FQNNGV. The junction had 12 bases not matched to a gene; V was cut back by 6 bases and J by 7 bases. CDR3 length: 16 residues. The CDR3 region is CASSRDGAGGSGELFF. CDR3 in DNA: TGTGCCAGCAGTCGGGACGGAGCGGGAGGTAGCGGGGAGCTGTTTTTT.

CDR3 nucleotides: TGTGCCAGCAGTTCAGGGGGCGGCAATCAGCCCCAGCATTTT. It translates to CASSSGGGNQPQHF. V and J are TRBV6-1 and TRBJ1-5; TRBD1 matches 8 bases. There are 14 residues in the CDR3. After removal of 5 bases from V and 2 bases from J, the junction contained 2 bases not matched to a gene. Germline CDR1 is MNHNS and CDR2 is SASEGT.

The rearrangement joins TRBV4-2 to TRBJ2-3, with 13 nucleotides matching TRBD2. V gave up 1 base and J gave up 4 bases; unmatched junction bases: 2. Germline V lookup: CDR1 LGHNA, CDR2 YNFKEQ. The CDR3 runs 16 residues. The CDR3 sequence is CASSQGTSGGADTQYF. As DNA, the CDR3 is TGTGCCAGCAGCCAAGGGACTAGCGGGGGCGCAGATACGCAGTATTTT.

The chain couples TRBV5-6 to TRBJ1-5, with D perhaps TRBD1 (5 bases). This CDR3 region has 14 residues. V was cut by 4 bases and J by 0 bases, with 8 bases left in between. Germline lookup yields CDR1 SGHDT and CDR2 YYEEEE. The CDR3 spells CASSRGYSNQPQHF. In DNA, the CDR3 is TGTGCCAGCAGCAGGGGTTATAGCAATCAGCCCCAGCATTTT.

The genes are TRBV18 and TRBJ1-1; D possibly corresponds to TRBD1 (5 bases). This CDR3 is 13 amino acids long. Germline CDR1 and CDR2: KGHSH and LQKENI. The V gene lost 5 bases and the J gene lost 2 bases, with 9 bases spanning the gap. CDR3 loop: CASSGGVNTEAFF. CDR3 in DNA: TGTGCCAGCTCAGGGGGGGTTAACACTGAAGCTTTCTTT.

This chain connects TRBV27 to TRBJ2-5; D is undetermined. CDR1 and CDR2 (germline): MNHEY, SMNVEV (reference sequence). This CDR3 spans 14 amino acids. The germline V and J ends were trimmed by 1 base and 2 bases, with 8 bases remaining between them. This CDR3 reads CASSLFGVQETQYF. DNA of the CDR3: TGTGCCAGCAGTTTATTTGGGGTTCAAGAGACCCAGTACTTC.

V is TRBV6-6 and J is TRBJ1-6; TRBD1 is a possible D gene (5 bases). Trimming cost V 5 bases and J 7 bases, with 6 bases left between them. The germline gives CDR1 MNHNY, CDR2 SVGAGI (reference sequence). There are 12 residues in the CDR3. The CDR3 is CASSQGNSPLHF. DNA for the CDR3: TGTGCCAGCAGTCAGGGAAATTCACCCCTCCACTTT.

This chain connects TRBV11-3 to TRBJ2-1, with TRBD1 matching 8 bases. Germline values: CDR1 SGHNT, CDR2 YENEEA. This CDR3 is 14 amino acids long. Trimming at V came to 5 bases and at J to 7 bases, leaving 7 bases not matched to a gene. CDR3 in amino acids: CASSGRDRWNEQFF. The CDR3 region has the DNA TGTGCCAGCAGCGGGCGGGACAGGTGGAATGAGCAGTTCTTC. Full variable domain (remainder filled in from reference TRBV11-3 and TRBJ2-1): EAGVVQSPRYKIIEKKQPVAFWCNPISGHNTLYWYLQNLGQGPELLIRYENEEAVDDSQLPKDRFSAERLKGVDSTLKIQPAELGDSAVYLCASSGRDRWNEQFFGPGTRLTVL.

The chain employs TRBV5-6 and TRBJ2-5, with no clear D. Per germline, CDR1 SGHDT and CDR2 YYEEEE. V was pared by 2 bases and J by 5 bases, with 4 bases between. CDR3 size: 11 residues. The CDR3 spells CASSFSETQYF. CDR3 bases: TGTGCCAGCAGCTTTTCCGAGACCCAGTACTTC.

The gene calls are TRBV30 and TRBJ2-6; D gene uncertain. The CDR3 has 20 residues. Germline V lookup: CDR1 GTSNPN, CDR2 SVGIG (reference sequence). Trimming took 0 bases from V and 0 from J, leaving 21 bases between them. CDR3 protein: CAWSVLFGGEVSSGANVLTF. The CDR3 nucleotides read TGTGCCTGGAGTGTACTTTTCGGTGGGGAAGTCTCCTCTGGGGCCAACGTCCTGACTTTC.

DNA of the CDR3: TGTGCCAGCAGCCCCGGGACAGGGAATCGGGAGCTGTTTTTT. Translation gives CASSPGTGNRELFF. This rearrangement joins TRBV5-6 to TRBJ2-2; 9 bases fit TRBD1. The trim removed 4 bases at V and 9 bases at J, leaving 7 bases unmatched. This CDR3 region has 14 residues. CDR1 is SGHDT, CDR2 YYEEEE, per germline.

The V gene is TRBV4-1, the J gene TRBJ1-2; D call uncertain. The V and J ends lost 1 base and 5 bases respectively, with 14 bases between them. The CDR3 extends over 15 amino acids. CDR1 MGHRA and CDR2 YSYEKL come from the germline V gene. The CDR3 sequence: CASSQGPGPRYGYTF. Written as DNA, the CDR3 is TGCGCCAGCAGCCAAGGACCCGGACCCCGTTATGGCTACACCTTC.

The chain employs TRBV9 and TRBJ2-1, with D possibly being TRBD2 (5 bases). Germline lookup yields CDR1 SGDLS and CDR2 YYNGEE. Between the trimmed V and J ends, which lost 0 bases and 2 bases, there was a span of 9 bases. This CDR3 comprises 15 residues. CDR3 loop: CASSVVPGAYNEQFF. The CDR3 nucleotides read TGTGCCAGCAGCGTAGTCCCCGGGGCCTACAATGAGCAGTTCTTC.

This clone was observed once. V usage is TRBV6-5 and J usage is TRBJ1-1; D gene uncertain. CDR1 MNHEY and CDR2 SVGAGI come from the germline V gene. CDR3 length: 13 amino acids. The V end was cut by 8 bases, the J end by 3 bases, with 13 bases between. The CDR3 protein is CASGGYLDTEAFF. The DNA of the CDR3 is TGTGCCAGCGGAGGTTATCTAGACACTGAAGCTTTCTTT.

The chain employs TRBV10-3 and TRBJ2-7; 7 bases are a match to TRBD1. The CDR3 consists of 14 residues. Germline V lookup: CDR1 ENHRY, CDR2 SYGVKD. J lost 2 bases, V lost 5 bases, and 6 bases had no gene match. This CDR3 reads CAISKTGSPYEQYF. CDR3 DNA sequence: TGTGCCATCAGTAAGACAGGGAGTCCCTACGAGCAGTACTTC.

The chain couples TRBV4-2 to TRBJ2-7, with 9 bases matching TRBD1. Germline-derived CDR1 and CDR2 are LGHNA and YNFKEQ. The V and J ends lost 6 bases and 2 bases, in that order; junction bases with no gene match: 2. The length of the CDR3 is 13 residues. CDR3 in amino acids: CASRRQGAYEQYF. The CDR3, as DNA: TGTGCCAGCAGGCGACAGGGGGCCTACGAGCAGTACTTC.